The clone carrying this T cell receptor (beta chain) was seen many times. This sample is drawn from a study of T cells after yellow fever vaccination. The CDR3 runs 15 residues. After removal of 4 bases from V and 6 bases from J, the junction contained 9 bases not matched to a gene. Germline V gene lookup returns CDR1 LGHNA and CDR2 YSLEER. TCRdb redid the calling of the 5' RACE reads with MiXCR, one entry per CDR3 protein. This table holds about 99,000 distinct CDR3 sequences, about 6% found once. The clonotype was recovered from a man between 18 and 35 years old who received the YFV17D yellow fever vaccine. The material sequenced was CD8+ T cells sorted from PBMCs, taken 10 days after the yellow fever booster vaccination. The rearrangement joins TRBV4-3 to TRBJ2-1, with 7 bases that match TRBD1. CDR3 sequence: CASSRSLRDSNEQFF. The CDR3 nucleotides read TGCGCCAGCAGCCGGAGTCTCCGGGACAGCAATGAGCAGTTCTTC.